This TCR beta chain was retrieved from a study of T cell repertoires in cytomegalovirus infection. TCRdb redid the calling of the reads with MiXCR, one entry per CDR3 protein. Here the sample spans approximately 280,000 distinct CDR3 sequences, around 20% being singletons. This clonotype showed up many times. Antigen: not known. The CDR3 runs 15 residues. Germline trimming cut 6 bases from V and 4 bases from J; bases unmatched to any gene: 8. The rearrangement joins TRBV12-3 or TRBV12-4 to TRBJ1-5, with TRBD1 matching over 8 bases. The input for sequencing was cultured PBMCs, taken from culture after CMV antigen stimulation. The sequence derives from a human donor in good health (CMV status not recorded). Some clones in this sample may be carry-over from other donors' samples. The CDR3 loop is CASSGTGGVNQPQHF. CDR3 coding DNA: TGTGCCAGCAGCGGGACAGGAGGGGTAAATCAGCCCCAGCATTTT.